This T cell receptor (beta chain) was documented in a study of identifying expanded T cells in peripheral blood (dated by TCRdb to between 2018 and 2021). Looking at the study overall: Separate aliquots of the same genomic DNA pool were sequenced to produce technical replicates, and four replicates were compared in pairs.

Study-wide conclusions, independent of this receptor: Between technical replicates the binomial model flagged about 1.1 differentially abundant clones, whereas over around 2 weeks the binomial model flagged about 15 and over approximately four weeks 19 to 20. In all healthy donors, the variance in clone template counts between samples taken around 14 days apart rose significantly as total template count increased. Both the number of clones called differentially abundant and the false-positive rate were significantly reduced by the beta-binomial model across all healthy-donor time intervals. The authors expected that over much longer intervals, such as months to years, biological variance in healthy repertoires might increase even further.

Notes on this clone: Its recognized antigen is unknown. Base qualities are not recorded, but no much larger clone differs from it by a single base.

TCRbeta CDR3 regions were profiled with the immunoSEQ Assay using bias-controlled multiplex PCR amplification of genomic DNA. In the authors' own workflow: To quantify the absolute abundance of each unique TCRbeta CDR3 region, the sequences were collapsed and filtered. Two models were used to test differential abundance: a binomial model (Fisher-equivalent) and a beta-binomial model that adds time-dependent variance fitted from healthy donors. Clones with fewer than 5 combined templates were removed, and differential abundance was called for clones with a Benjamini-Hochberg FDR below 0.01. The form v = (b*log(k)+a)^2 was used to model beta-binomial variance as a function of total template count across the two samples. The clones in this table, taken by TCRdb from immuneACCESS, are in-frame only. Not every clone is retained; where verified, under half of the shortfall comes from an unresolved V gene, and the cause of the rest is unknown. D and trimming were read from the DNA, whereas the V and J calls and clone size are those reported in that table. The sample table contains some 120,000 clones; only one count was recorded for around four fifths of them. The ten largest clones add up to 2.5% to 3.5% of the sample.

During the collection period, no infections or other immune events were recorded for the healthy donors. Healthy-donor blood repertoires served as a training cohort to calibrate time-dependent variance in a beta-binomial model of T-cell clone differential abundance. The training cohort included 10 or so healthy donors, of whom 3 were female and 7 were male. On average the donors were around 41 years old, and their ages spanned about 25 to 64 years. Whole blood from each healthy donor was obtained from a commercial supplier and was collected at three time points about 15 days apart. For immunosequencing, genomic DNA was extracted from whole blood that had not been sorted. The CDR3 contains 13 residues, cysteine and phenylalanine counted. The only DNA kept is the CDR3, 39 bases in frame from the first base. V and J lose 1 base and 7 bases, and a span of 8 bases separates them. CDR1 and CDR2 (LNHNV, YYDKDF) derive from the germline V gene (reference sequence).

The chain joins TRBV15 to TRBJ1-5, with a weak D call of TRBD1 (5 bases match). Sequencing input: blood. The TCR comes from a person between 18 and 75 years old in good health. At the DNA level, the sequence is TGTGCCACCAGCAGAGGTTGGGGGCAGCCCCAGCATTTT. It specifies CATSRGWGQPQHF.